A selection of T cell receptor beta chains follows, all from one sample in a study of control samples from healthy donors and cancer patients. Libraries were prepared by immunoSEQ multiplex PCR; TCRdb keeps only in-frame clonotypes and omits some of them. Of over 150,000 clones listed, about 93% were seen once; the top ten hold roughly 1.5%. Sequencing was carried out using blood. Receptor source: a man aged 18 to 30 in good health. Each CDR3 is given with its conserved first and last residue. Fields, in order: CDR3 DNA, CDR3 protein, D gene, V gene, clone size, J gene. The D gene is left open where the match is weak. A row's size may be missing; if present it is once, few, many or a size class.

TGTGCCAGCAGTTTAGGGTGGGGGGGAGTCAATGAGCAGTTCTTC | CASSLGWGGVNEQFF | TRBD2 | TRBV27 | NA | TRBJ2-1
TGTGCCAGCAGCTTGGAGAATTCACCCCTCCACTTT | CASSLENSPLHF | NA | TRBV5-4 | once | TRBJ1-6
TGTGCCAGCAGCTTTGGGGGACAGGGCAATGAAAAACTGTTTTTT | CASSFGGQGNEKLFF | TRBD1 | TRBV7-9 | NA | TRBJ1-4
TGTGCCAGTAGTCAGGGACTTTCGGATTCACCCCTCCACTTT | CASSQGLSDSPLHF | NA | TRBV19 | NA | TRBJ1-6
TGCAGTGCTAGTAAGGGGGGGGATAATGAAAAACTGTTTTTT | CSASKGGDNEKLFF | NA | TRBV20-1 | NA | TRBJ1-4
TGTGCCAGTAGTATAGAGACCCCGGTGGGTCAGCCCCAGCATTTT | CASSIETPVGQPQHF | NA | TRBV19 | NA | TRBJ1-5
TGTGCCAGCAGTCCGACGGGGGACTATGGCTACACCTTC | CASSPTGDYGYTF | NA | TRBV6-5 | NA | TRBJ1-2
TGCGCCAGCAGCCAAGAGGGGTTACAGGGCGAGCAGTACTTC | CASSQEGLQGEQYF | NA | TRBV4-1 | NA | TRBJ2-7
TGTGCCAGCTCACCCGTTACGGGGGCCAGCGCTGAAGCTTTCTTT | CASSPVTGASAEAFF | NA | TRBV18 | NA | TRBJ1-1
TGTGCCACCAGTGAGGGGCAGTCCTACAATGAGCAGTTCTTC | CATSEGQSYNEQFF | NA | TRBV24-1 | NA | TRBJ2-1
TGTGCCCCCCCACGGGGGGGGCCCGTAGATATTGGCTACACCTTC | CAPPRGGPVDIGYTF | NA | TRBV27 | NA | TRBJ1-2
TGTGCCAGCACCGTACCGACAGGGAACTATGGCTACACCTTC | CASTVPTGNYGYTF | TRBD1 | TRBV6-6 | NA | TRBJ1-2
TGTGCCAGCATTCCTCGCGGGGGGCCATCGAGCTCCTACAATGAGCAGTTCTTC | CASIPRGGPSSSYNEQFF | TRBD2 | TRBV27 | NA | TRBJ2-1
TGTGCCAGCAGGTCTTTCGCAAGTGGCTACACCTTC | CASRSFASGYTF | NA | TRBV2 | NA | TRBJ1-2
TGTGCCAGCAGACCCCTGGGTAAGCCTGAAGCTTTCTTT | CASRPLGKPEAFF | NA | TRBV12-3/TRBV12-4 | NA | TRBJ1-1
TGTGCCAGCAGCGTAGCTACGACAGGGGCCACCGGGGAGCTGTTTTTT | CASSVATTGATGELFF | TRBD1 | TRBV9 | NA | TRBJ2-2
TGTGCCAGCAGTGTCTGGGACAGGGGGAATGAAAAACTGTTTTTT | CASSVWDRGNEKLFF | TRBD1 | TRBV25-1 | NA | TRBJ1-4
TGTGCCAGTAGTATAAGGCAGGGGGTAAAAAACGAGCAGTTCTTC | CASSIRQGVKNEQFF | TRBD1 | TRBV19 | once | TRBJ2-1
TGTGCCACCAGTGATCTACAGGGGGTCTACAATGAGCAGTTCTTC | CATSDLQGVYNEQFF | TRBD1 | TRBV24-1 | once | TRBJ2-1
TGTGCCAGCTCACCGTCGGGACTTTTTGGCTACACCTTC | CASSPSGLFGYTF | NA | TRBV18 | NA | TRBJ1-2
TGTGCCAGCAGCTTAACGAGGGGGCAATCAATACTAAACACTGAAGCTTTCTTT | CASSLTRGQSILNTEAFF | TRBD1 | TRBV13 | NA | TRBJ1-1
TGTGCCACCAGTGACCCTAGGGGTGAGCAGTTCTTC | CATSDPRGEQFF | NA | TRBV24-1 | NA | TRBJ2-1
TGTGCCAGCACCTTTCGGCAATCAAATGAGCAGTTCTTC | CASTFRQSNEQFF | NA | TRBV7-2 | NA | TRBJ2-1
TGTGCCAGCAGCGCCCCGAGGGACATGGACAGTCAAGAGACCCAGTACTTC | CASSAPRDMDSQETQYF | NA | TRBV9 | NA | TRBJ2-5
TGTGCCTGGGCCGGGACAGGAACAGATACGCAGTATTTT | CAWAGTGTDTQYF | TRBD1 | TRBV30 | NA | TRBJ2-3
TGTGCCAGCAACCCATGGGGGGGCACTGAAGCTTTCTTT | CASNPWGGTEAFF | NA | TRBV12-3/TRBV12-4 | NA | TRBJ1-1
TGCGCCAGCAGCCAAAGAGGACAGGGGGCTAGGACTAATGAAAAACTGTTTTTT | CASSQRGQGARTNEKLFF | TRBD1 | TRBV4-1 | NA | TRBJ1-4
TGTGCCAGCAGCTTAATGAACTATGGCTACACCTTC | CASSLMNYGYTF | NA | TRBV7-2 | NA | TRBJ1-2
TGTGCCAGCAGCCGGGGGCGGGGGATGAAGTACACTGAAGCTTTCTTT | CASSRGRGMKYTEAFF | NA | TRBV5-6 | once | TRBJ1-1
TGTGCCAGCTCACGGACAGGGGTGGCGAGCAATCAGCCCCAGCATTTT | CASSRTGVASNQPQHF | TRBD1 | TRBV18 | NA | TRBJ1-5
TGTGCCAGCAGCCCCGGCCAGGGGGATTCACCCCTCCACTTT | CASSPGQGDSPLHF | TRBD1 | TRBV9 | once | TRBJ1-6
TGTGCCACCAGTGATCGGCAGGGAAGAGATACGCAGTATTTT | CATSDRQGRDTQYF | NA | TRBV24-1 | NA | TRBJ2-3
TGTGCCAGCAGACCAAGCGGGGCGGGATGGGAGCAGTTCTTC | CASRPSGAGWEQFF | TRBD2 | TRBV27 | NA | TRBJ2-1
TGTGCCAGTTCAGTCCTCGATTATTATAGCAATCAGCCCCAGCATTTT | CASSVLDYYSNQPQHF | NA | TRBV19 | NA | TRBJ1-5
TGTGCCAGCAGGTCGGACACCTCTGGAAACACCATATATTTT | CASRSDTSGNTIYF | NA | TRBV5-5 | NA | TRBJ1-3
TGTGCCAGCAGTGAAAACAGGGGGAACGGAGCCAACGTCCTGACTTTC | CASSENRGNGANVLTF | TRBD1 | TRBV25-1 | NA | TRBJ2-6
TGTGCCAGCAGTGACCTAGCGGATGAGCAGTTCTTC | CASSDLADEQFF | TRBD2 | TRBV6-4 | NA | TRBJ2-1
TGTGCCAGCAGTCAGGGGGGCAATCAGCCCCAGCATTTT | CASSQGGNQPQHF | TRBD1 | TRBV2 | NA | TRBJ1-5
TGTGCCAGCAGTCACCCTAATGAAAAACTGTTTTTT | CASSHPNEKLFF | NA | TRBV27 | NA | TRBJ1-4
TGTGCCTGGAGACAGGGCGGCACTGAAGCTTTCTTT | CAWRQGGTEAFF | NA | TRBV30 | NA | TRBJ1-1
TGTGCCAGCAGAAAGACAGGCGGTAATTCACCCCTCCACTTT | CASRKTGGNSPLHF | NA | TRBV6-5 | few | TRBJ1-6
TGTGCCAGCAGTTTAATGCTAGCGGGGGAGCAGTACTTC | CASSLMLAGEQYF | TRBD2 | TRBV27 | once | TRBJ2-7